This record concerns one T cell receptor (beta chain) sequence. The antigen is undetermined. This entry is derived from a study of T cell repertoires in cytomegalovirus infection. The study, taken as a whole, reports: The ex vivo response was dominated by HLA-C-restricted CMV-specific TCR beta clonotypes. Summed frequency of public TCR beta families distinguished CMV carriers with the relevant HLA.

The V end lost 1 base, the J end lost 0 bases, and 16 bases lay between the germline ends. The CDR3 sequence is 16 residues long. Looked up from germline, CDR1 is DFQATT and CDR2 is SNEGSKA (reference sequence). TCRdb independently ran MiXCR on the reads; one entry per CDR3 protein. The sample has roughly 250,000 distinct CDR3 sequences; 20% to 25% are singletons. The sequence came from a human donor in good health (CMV status not recorded). Some clones in this sample may be carry-over from other donors' samples. The sample taken for sequencing was CD8+ T cells from PBMCs. V gene TRBV20-1 combines with J gene TRBJ2-7; possibly TRBD1 for D (6 bases). CDR3 DNA sequence: TGCAGTGCTAGAGGAGGCGGCAGGGGACACTCCTACGAGCAGTACTTC. Amino acids: CSARGGGRGHSYEQYF.